The entry that follows covers one T cell receptor (beta chain) sequence. Trimming removed 5 bases at V and 2 bases at J, with 10 bases between. The CDR3 covers 13 residues. CDR1 is SGHRS, CDR2 YFSETQ, per germline. The sample is drawn from a study of T cell responses to AZD1222 COVID-19 vaccine. Using immunoSEQ multiplex PCR, the repertoire was profiled, and TCRdb retains in-frame clones only, with some absent. The top ten clones hold around 5% of a sample with 88,000 or so clones, approximately 88% of them seen once. The sequence was obtained from an adult who received the AZD1222 COVID-19 vaccine. The sample in question was peripheral blood, obtained 28 days after the second AZD1222 dose. This chain joins TRBV5-1 and TRBJ1-2; maybe TRBD1 (5 bases). The CDR3 sequence: CASRPQGNYGYTF. CDR3 bases: TGCGCCAGCAGGCCCCAGGGCAACTATGGCTACACCTTC.